Below are 30 T cell receptor beta chains sequenced from a single sample in a study of cytomegalovirus exposure and HLA in healthy donors. The primer mix had 60 Vbeta and 13 Jbeta primers. TCRdb's table, derived via immunoSEQ multiplex PCR, lists solely in-frame clones and lacks some. The table includes roughly 190,000 clones, around 78% detected once. The source material was PBMCs. These receptors came from a woman aged 25 to 39 in good health and CMV-seropositive.

The V call is TRBV30, the J call TRBJ2-5; 8 bases fit TRBD1. CDR1 is GTSNPN, CDR2 SVGIG, per germline (reference sequence). CDR3 length: 13 amino acids. The trim removed 4 bases at V and 5 bases at J, leaving 6 bases unmatched. The CDR3 region is CAWTQGARETQYF. The CDR3 DNA follows: TGTGCCTGGACCCAGGGGGCTAGGGAGACCCAGTACTTC.

This clone was detected once. Different DNA sequences within this sample yield the same CDR3. The rearrangement uses TRBV2 and TRBJ1-1; D is perhaps TRBD1 (6 bases). V was cut by 4 bases and J by 2 bases, with 8 bases left in between. Germline CDR1 reads SNHLY; CDR2 reads FYNNEI. The CDR3 spans 13 residues. CDR3 loop: CASSVQGNTEAFF. The CDR3 nucleotides are TGTGCCAGCAGTGTACAGGGAAACACTGAAGCTTTCTTT.

This clone was seen a few times. The chain links TRBV30 to TRBJ2-7; D may be TRBD2 (7 bases). The CDR3 is 11 residues long. Germline V gene sequence: CDR1 GTSNPN, CDR2 SVGIG (reference sequence). The CDR3 DNA reads TGTGCTCTGGGGAGGGGGGCGGAGCAGTACTTC. This gives the protein CALGRGAEQYF.

The CDR3, as DNA: TGTGCCAGCAGTCCTGGACAGCTCAACACTGAAGCTTTCTTT. This gives the protein CASSPGQLNTEAFF. The rearrangement links TRBV28 to TRBJ1-1; tentatively, D is TRBD1 (6 bases). This CDR3 contains 14 residues. CDR1 and CDR2 from the germline V gene are MDHEN and SYDVKM. Trimming took off 5 bases at V and 2 bases at J, with 12 bases between the two ends.

The chain is built from TRBV19 and TRBJ1-5; 8 bases align to TRBD1. The CDR3 length is 13 residues. Unmatched junction bases numbered 4, after V lost 10 bases and J lost 2 bases. In germline, CDR1 is LNHDA, CDR2 SQIVND (reference sequence). The CDR3 spells CATQDRGNQPQHF. DNA of the CDR3: TGTGCCACCCAGGACAGGGGCAATCAGCCCCAGCATTTT.

This chain connects TRBV7-2 to TRBJ1-4; 8 bases agree with TRBD1. The germline CDR1 and CDR2 sequences are SGHTA and FQGNSA. The CDR3 extends over 14 amino acids. V gave up 4 bases and J gave up 8 bases; unmatched junction bases: 6. CDR3 DNA sequence: TGTGCCAGCAGCTCCGGACAGGGAGGGGAAAAACTGTTTTTT. Translating it yields CASSSGQGGEKLFF. Full variable domain (remainder filled in from reference TRBV7-2 and TRBJ1-4): GAGVSQSPSNKVTEKGKDVELRCDPISGHTALYWYRQSLGQGLEFLIYFQGNSAPDKSGLPSDRFSAERTGGSVSTLTIQRTQQEDSAVYLCASSSGQGGEKLFFGSGTQLSVL.

CDR3 region: CASSVEQGLEYEQYF. CDR3 DNA: TGTGCCAGCAGCGTAGAACAGGGCCTGGAATACGAGCAGTACTTC. V and J are TRBV9 and TRBJ2-7; TRBD1 is a possible D gene (6 bases). The V and J ends lost 0 bases and 4 bases respectively, with 14 bases between them. The CDR3 runs to 15 residues. Germline CDR1 and CDR2: SGDLS and YYNGEE. Full variable domain (remainder filled in from reference TRBV9 and TRBJ2-7): DSGVTQTPKHLITATGQRVTLRCSPRSGDLSVYWYQQSLDQGLQFLIQYYNGEERAKGNILERFSAQQFPDLHSELNLSSLELGDSALYFCASSVEQGLEYEQYFGPGTRLTVT.

CDR3 residues: CASSEWYRAHQPQHF. The CDR3 nucleotides are TGCGCCAGCAGTGAGTGGTACAGAGCCCATCAGCCCCAGCATTTT. The J gene is TRBJ1-5, the V gene TRBV10-1; D gene unclear. V lost 1 base, J lost 5 bases, and 12 bases lay in between. From germline, CDR1 is WNHNN and CDR2 SYGVQD (reference sequence). This CDR3 region has 15 residues.

The chain links TRBV7-2 to TRBJ1-2, with TRBD1 identical over 7 bases. Unmatched junction bases numbered 2, after V lost 1 base and J lost 3 bases. Germline V gene lookup returns CDR1 SGHTA and CDR2 FQGNSA. CDR3 length: 14 residues. This CDR3 is CASSLGGGDYGYTF. In nucleotides, the CDR3 is TGTGCCAGCAGCTTAGGAGGGGGCGACTATGGCTACACCTTC. Drawing the rest from reference TRBV7-2 and TRBJ1-2, the complete variable domain is GAGVSQSPSNKVTEKGKDVELRCDPISGHTALYWYRQSLGQGLEFLIYFQGNSAPDKSGLPSDRFSAERTGGSVSTLTIQRTQQEDSAVYLCASSLGGGDYGYTFGSGTRLTVV.

The chain uses TRBV7-2 and TRBJ2-1; unclear D gene. This CDR3 has 15 residues. Trimming pared 0 bases from V and 0 bases from J, leaving 6 bases between. Germline CDR1 reads SGHTA; CDR2 reads FQGNSA. The CDR3 loop reads CASSLAWSSYNEQFF. The DNA of the CDR3 is TGTGCCAGCAGCTTAGCATGGAGCTCCTACAATGAGCAGTTCTTC.

The chain links TRBV30 to TRBJ2-4; 8 nucleotides match TRBD2. V shed 0 bases and J 10 bases; nucleotides not matched to a gene: 8. The length of the CDR3 is 14 residues. The germline CDR1 and CDR2 sequences are GTSNPN and SVGIG (reference sequence). CDR3 nucleotides: TGTGCCTGGAGTGTACCGGGGGGGCCGCGAATTCAGTACTTC. Its protein product is CAWSVPGGPRIQYF.

The chain couples TRBV6-5 to TRBJ1-4; no firm D call. CDR1 is MNHEY and CDR2 is SVGAGI in the germline V gene. This CDR3 region has 16 residues. Trimming removed 0 bases from V and 0 bases from J, with 8 bases in between. The CDR3 sequence is CASSYSSVATNEKLFF. CDR3 DNA sequence: TGTGCCAGCAGTTACTCGAGCGTTGCAACTAATGAAAAACTGTTTTTT.

This chain uses TRBV19 with TRBJ2-7, with 12 bases fitting TRBD2. CDR1 and CDR2 from the germline V gene are LNHDA and SQIVND (reference sequence). The CDR3 contains 14 residues. The ends lost 4 bases at V and 4 bases at J; junction bases unmatched: 2. Here the CDR3 reads CASSKGLAGYEQYF. The CDR3 bases are TGTGCCAGTAGTAAAGGACTAGCGGGATACGAGCAGTACTTC. Combining the CDR3 with reference TRBV19 and TRBJ2-7 gives the whole variable domain DGGITQSPKYLFRKEGQNVTLSCEQNLNHDAMYWYRQDPGQGLRLIYYSQIVNDFQKGDIAEGYSVSREKKESFPLTVTSAQKNPTAFYLCASSKGLAGYEQYFGPGTRLTVT.

This rearrangement joins TRBV7-9 to TRBJ1-6; TRBD1 matches at 10 bases. CDR3 length: 14 residues. Germline values: CDR1 SEHNR, CDR2 FQNEAQ (reference sequence). J lost 8 bases, V lost 5 bases, and 3 bases had no gene match. The CDR3 DNA reads as TGTGCCAGCAGCCCTGGACAGGGGGATTCACCCCTCCACTTT. Protein sequence: CASSPGQGDSPLHF. Using reference TRBV7-9 and TRBJ1-6 for the parts outside the CDR3, the full variable domain is DTGVSQNPRHKITKRGQNVTFRCDPISEHNRLYWYRQTLGQGPEFLTYFQNEAQLEKSRLLSDRFSAERPKGSFSTLEIQRTEQGDSAMYLCASSPGQGDSPLHFGNGTRLTVT.

In its sample, this clone was seen once. The chain is built from TRBV19 and TRBJ2-5; 7 bases are a match to TRBD2. V trimming: 9 bases; J trimming: 4 bases; junction bases outside the gene matches: 14. The germline V gene encodes CDR1 LNHDA and CDR2 SQIVND (reference sequence). This CDR3 spans 15 amino acids. The CDR3 region has the DNA TGTGCCAGCTCACTCAAAGCGGGATCACCAGAGACCCAGTACTTC. It translates to CASSLKAGSPETQYF.

This rearrangement joins TRBV6-1 to TRBJ1-6; D is possibly TRBD1 (5 bases). Trimming cost V 5 bases and J 6 bases, with 14 bases left between them. The CDR3 length is 15 residues. From germline, CDR1 is MNHNS and CDR2 SASEGT. In DNA, the CDR3 is TGTGCCAGCAGTTCCGAGGGACTATTTAATTCACCCCTCCACTTT. It specifies CASSSEGLFNSPLHF.

This clone was seen once. The rearrangement links TRBV12-5 to TRBJ2-2; 7 bases are a match to TRBD2. J gave up 7 bases and V 8 bases, and 10 bases lay outside the gene matches. Germline CDR1 LGHNT, CDR2 FRNRAP. This CDR3 spans 14 amino acids. The CDR3: CASSLAGVNGELFF. In nucleotides, the CDR3 is TGTGCTAGTTCACTGGCGGGAGTAAACGGGGAGCTGTTTTTT.

The rearrangement joins TRBV27 to TRBJ1-5, with 7 bases identical to TRBD1. The CDR3 consists of 15 residues. Germline V gene data show CDR1 as MNHEY and CDR2 as SMNVEV (reference sequence). V gave up 4 bases and J gave up 8 bases; unmatched junction bases: 11. CDR3 bases: TGTGCCAGCAGTTGGGGCCGTAAACAGGGGAAGCCCCAGCATTTT. Protein: CASSWGRKQGKPQHF.

The V call is TRBV5-5, the J call TRBJ1-1; 8 nucleotides agree with TRBD1. Germline V gene lookup returns CDR1 SGHKS and CDR2 YYEKEE (reference sequence). V gave up 5 bases and J gave up 3 bases; unmatched junction bases: 6. CDR3 size: 14 residues. CDR3 coding DNA: TGTGCCAGCAGACTACCACAGGGGGACACTGAAGCTTTCTTT. It is translated as CASRLPQGDTEAFF.

This clone was observed a single time. The CDR3 coding sequence is TGTGCCAGCAGCATGCGCTACAATGAGCAGTTCTTC. It yields the protein CASSMRYNEQFF. This sequence joins TRBV13 and TRBJ2-1; no clear D gene. This CDR3 has 12 amino acids. CDR1 is PRHDT and CDR2 is FYEKMQ in the germline V gene (reference sequence). V lost 5 bases and J lost 3, with 5 bases in between. The full variable domain, completed using reference TRBV13 and TRBJ2-1, is AAGVIQSPRHLIKEKRETATLKCYPIPRHDTVYWYQQGPGQDPQFLISFYEKMQSDKGSIPDRFSAQQFSDYHSELNMSSLELGDSALYFCASSMRYNEQFFGPGTRLTVL.

This chain joins TRBV19 and TRBJ2-3, with 7 bases matching TRBD2. Looked up from germline, CDR1 is LNHDA and CDR2 is SQIVND (reference sequence). The CDR3 covers 15 residues. Losses at the gene ends were 1 base for V and 5 bases for J; bases not matched to a gene: 6. The CDR3 region has the DNA TGTGCCAGTAGTATAGGAGCGGGGACTCTAGATACGCAGTATTTT. Its translation: CASSIGAGTLDTQYF.

V usage is TRBV27 and J usage is TRBJ1-2; D is perhaps TRBD1 (6 bases). Germline CDR1 and CDR2: MNHEY and SMNVEV (reference sequence). The length of the CDR3 is 12 residues. Trimming removed 3 bases from V and 8 bases from J, with 10 bases in between. CDR3 sequence reads: CASSFDRKGYTF. The CDR3 DNA reads as TGTGCCAGCAGTTTCGACAGGAAGGGCTACACCTTC.

J is TRBJ1-4 and V is TRBV7-2; 7 bases are a match to TRBD1. Trimming cost V 7 bases and J 4 bases; bases outside gene matches: 6. Germline loops: CDR1 SGHTA, CDR2 FQGNSA. The CDR3 runs 14 residues. The CDR3 loop reads CASTRDSHNEKLFF. The DNA for the CDR3 is TGTGCCAGCACCCGGGACAGTCATAATGAAAAACTGTTTTTT.

Only one count was recorded for this clone. The CDR3 DNA reads as TGTGCCAGCAGTGACGGGAACTATGGCTACACCTTC. Amino acid sequence: CASSDGNYGYTF. The chain links TRBV6-6 to TRBJ1-2, with D unclear. CDR1 is MNHNY and CDR2 is SVGAGI in the germline V gene (reference sequence). V was shortened by 5 bases and J by 2 bases, with 6 bases between the two germline ends. This CDR3 is built from 12 residues.

This clone was recorded only once. This chain joins TRBV2 and TRBJ2-6; the D gene is possibly TRBD1 (5 bases). Germline V CDR1 and CDR2: SNHLY, FYNNEI. CDR3 length: 14 amino acids. Trimming removed 6 bases at V and 0 bases at J, with 6 bases between. In nucleotides, the CDR3 is TGTGCCAGCAGCAGGGCCTCTGGGGCCAACGTCCTGACTTTC. Its translation: CASSRASGANVLTF.

The CDR3 loop reads CASSPPGQIYGYTF. Written as DNA, the CDR3 is TGTGCCAGCAGTCCCCCGGGACAGATCTATGGCTACACCTTC. J is TRBJ1-2 and V is TRBV27; 7 positions agree with TRBD1. Trimming took 5 bases from V and 4 from J; bases not matched to a gene: 7. This CDR3 has 14 amino acids. CDR1 is MNHEY and CDR2 is SMNVEV in the germline V gene (reference sequence).

J is TRBJ2-1 and V is TRBV27; TRBD2 matches at 9 bases. CDR1 MNHEY and CDR2 SMNVEV come from the germline V gene (reference sequence). The CDR3 consists of 18 residues. The V gene end was trimmed by 5 bases and the J gene end by 7 bases; junction bases not matched to a gene: 18. CDR3 DNA: TGTGCCAGCAGTCCCAAGGGCGGGAGGGCCTCGGAGGCGAATGAGCAGTTCTTC. Translated, it gives CASSPKGGRASEANEQFF.

This rearrangement joins TRBV9 to TRBJ2-7; 12 bases match TRBD2. Germline V gives CDR1 SGDLS, CDR2 YYNGEE. V gave up 0 bases and J gave up 4 bases; unmatched junction bases: 5. The CDR3 extends over 16 amino acids. DNA of the CDR3: TGTGCCAGCAGCGTAGAGGCTAGCGGGGGGGTGTACGAGCAGTACTTC. Protein: CASSVEASGGVYEQYF.

This rearrangement joins TRBV7-8 to TRBJ2-7; tentative D call: TRBD1 (6 bases). This CDR3 has 13 residues. CDR1 and CDR2 (germline): SGHVS, FQNEAQ. V was clipped by 5 bases and J by 4 bases, with 12 bases between them. Here the CDR3 reads CASSVLTGYEQYF. The DNA for the CDR3 is TGTGCCAGCAGCGTCCTTACAGGGTACGAGCAGTACTTC.

The chain is built from TRBV5-1 and TRBJ1-2; 8 bases line up with TRBD1. The CDR3 consists of 12 residues. The V segment lost 4 bases and the J segment 6 bases; nucleotides outside the gene matches: 2. The germline gives CDR1 SGHRS, CDR2 YFSETQ. CDR3 sequence: CASSQTGDGYTF. In DNA, the CDR3 is TGCGCCAGCAGCCAGACAGGGGATGGCTACACCTTC.